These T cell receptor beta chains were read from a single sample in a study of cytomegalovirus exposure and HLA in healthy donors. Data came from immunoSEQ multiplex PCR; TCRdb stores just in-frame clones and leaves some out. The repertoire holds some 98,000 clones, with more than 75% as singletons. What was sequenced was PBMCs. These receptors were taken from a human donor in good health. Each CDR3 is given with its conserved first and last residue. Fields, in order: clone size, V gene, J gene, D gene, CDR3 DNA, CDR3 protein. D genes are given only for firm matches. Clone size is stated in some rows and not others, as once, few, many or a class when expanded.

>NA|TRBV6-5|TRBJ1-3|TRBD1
TGTGCCAGCAGTAGGGGGCTAGTCCCTGGAAACACCATATATTTT
CASSRGLVPGNTIYF
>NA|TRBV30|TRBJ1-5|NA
TGTGCCTGGAGTGAACAGAGCAATCAGCCCCAGCATTTT
CAWSEQSNQPQHF
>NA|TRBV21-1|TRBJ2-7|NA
TGTGCCAGCAGCCAGGACAGAGCCTACGAGCAGTACTTC
CASSQDRAYEQYF
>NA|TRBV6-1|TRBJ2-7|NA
TGTGCCAGCAGCCAAGACAGGATCTCCTACGAGCAGTACTTC
CASSQDRISYEQYF
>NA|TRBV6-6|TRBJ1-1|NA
TGTGCCAGCAGTCTGGGGAGTCGGACTGAAGCTTTCTTT
CASSLGSRTEAFF
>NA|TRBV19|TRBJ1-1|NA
TGTGCCAGTTCAATATCGAATTACAGGGAAGGGGACACTGAAGCTTTCTTT
CASSISNYREGDTEAFF
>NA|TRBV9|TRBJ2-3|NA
TGTGCCAGCAGCGGGGTCCACCAGACTAGCACAGATACGCAGTATTTT
CASSGVHQTSTDTQYF
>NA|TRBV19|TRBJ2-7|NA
TGTGCCAGTAGTATAGCGGGTGGGGGCGGCTACGAGCAGTACTTC
CASSIAGGGGYEQYF
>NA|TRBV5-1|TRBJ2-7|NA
TGCGCCAGCAGCTTGGAGGTGACAGGAGCCTACGAGCAGTACTTC
CASSLEVTGAYEQYF
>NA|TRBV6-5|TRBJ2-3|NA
TGTGCCAGCTCGCCCCTACAGAGCACAGATACGCAGTATTTT
CASSPLQSTDTQYF
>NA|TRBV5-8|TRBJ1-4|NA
TGTGCCAGCAGCTCGCGTCGGAGGACAACTAATGAAAAACTGTTTTTT
CASSSRRRTTNEKLFF
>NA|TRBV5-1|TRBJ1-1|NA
TGCGCCAGCAGCTCCCGTGCGGGAAACACTGAAGCTTTCTTT
CASSSRAGNTEAFF
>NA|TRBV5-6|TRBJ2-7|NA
TGTGCCAGCAGCTCTTTTGGGGCAGGGGTTGGAGGCGAGCAGTACTTC
CASSSFGAGVGGEQYF
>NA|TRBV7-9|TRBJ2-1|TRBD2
TGTGCCAGCAGCTCCCGAGCGGGACCGCCCGGGGGTAATGAGCAGTTCTTC
CASSSRAGPPGGNEQFF
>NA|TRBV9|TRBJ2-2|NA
TGTGCCAGCAGCGTAGTTAGCGCCGGGGAGCTGTTTTTT
CASSVVSAGELFF
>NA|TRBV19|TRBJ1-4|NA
TGTGCCAGTAAAAAGAGGACAGAGAGTGAAAAACTGTTTTTT
CASKKRTESEKLFF
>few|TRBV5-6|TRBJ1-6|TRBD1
TGTGCCAGCAGCTTGGGTGCGACAGGGGGATCACCCCTCCACTTT
CASSLGATGGSPLHF
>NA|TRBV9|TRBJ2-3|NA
TGTGCCAGCAGCGGGGCCAGGATCACAGATACGCAGTATTTT
CASSGARITDTQYF
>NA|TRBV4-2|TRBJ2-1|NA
TGTGCCAGCAGCCAGGCGGTGGGTGAGCAGTTCTTC
CASSQAVGEQFF
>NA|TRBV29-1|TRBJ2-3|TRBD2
TGCAGCGTTATTACCTTTAGCGGGGCAGATACGCAGTATTTT
CSVITFSGADTQYF
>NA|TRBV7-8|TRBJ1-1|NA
TGTGCCAGCAGCTTAGGGTCCGGTTACAACACTGAAGCTTTCTTT
CASSLGSGYNTEAFF
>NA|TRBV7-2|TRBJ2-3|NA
TGTGCCAGCAGCCCACCCGACAGGAAGGCAGATACGCAGTATTTT
CASSPPDRKADTQYF
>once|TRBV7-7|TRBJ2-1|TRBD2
TGTGCCAGCAGCTTAGGACTAGCTGACGAGCAGTTCTTC
CASSLGLADEQFF
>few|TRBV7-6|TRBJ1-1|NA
TGTGCCAGCAGCCCCGACAGAAGGACTGAAGCTTTCTTT
CASSPDRRTEAFF
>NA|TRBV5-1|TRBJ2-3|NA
TGCGCCAGCAGCTCACAATCGTTGCTTCGTAGCACAGATACGCAGTATTTT
CASSSQSLLRSTDTQYF
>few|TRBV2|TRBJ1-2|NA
TGTGCCAGCAGTGGACTTAGGGGCTCCTATGGCTACACCTTC
CASSGLRGSYGYTF
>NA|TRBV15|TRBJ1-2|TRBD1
TGTGCCACCAGCGGGATACAGGGGGACTATGGCTACACCTTC
CATSGIQGDYGYTF
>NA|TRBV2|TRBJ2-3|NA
TGTGCCAGCAGTGTGGAGGGGCTTACCACAGATACGCAGTATTTT
CASSVEGLTTDTQYF
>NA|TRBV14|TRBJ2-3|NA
TGTGCCAGCAGCCAAGCCGGACTACTAATTTTACCCAACACAGATACGCAGTATTTT
CASSQAGLLILPNTDTQYF
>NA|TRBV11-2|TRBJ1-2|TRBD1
TGTGCCAGCAGCAACTTACAGGGGAGGAATGGCTACACCTTC
CASSNLQGRNGYTF
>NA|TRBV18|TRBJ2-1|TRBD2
TGTGCCAGCTCACCTTCTAGCGGGGGGGCCATTAATGAGCAGTTCTTC
CASSPSSGGAINEQFF